The 20 T cell receptor beta chains in this list originate from one sample, sequenced in a study of blood T cell repertoires in COVID-19. Repertoires were generated with immunoSEQ multiplex PCR, while TCRdb's copy carries only in-frame clones and drops some. The sample yields about 170,000 clones, around 85% seen once. The material sequenced was peripheral blood. Source of these receptors: a human donor with acute or convalescent COVID-19. The donor label of this sample is uncertain.

The chain carries TRBV28 and TRBJ1-2; D ambiguous. Germline V gives CDR1 MDHEN, CDR2 SYDVKM. The CDR3 spans 13 residues. V was clipped by 2 bases and J by 5 bases, with 9 bases between them. The CDR3 DNA sequence: TGTGCCAGCAGTTTAAGTTACTTTTATGGCTACACCTTC. This encodes CASSLSYFYGYTF.

The chain carries TRBV11-2 and TRBJ1-1; tentative D call: TRBD1 (6 bases). This CDR3 region has 16 residues. Germline V CDR1 and CDR2: SGHAT, FQNNGV. Trimming took off 2 bases at V and 0 bases at J, with 13 bases between the two ends. In nucleotides, the CDR3 is TGTGCCAGCAGCTTATTTTCGGGGGGCATGAACACTGAAGCTTTCTTT. This sequence encodes CASSLFSGGMNTEAFF.

CDR3 coding DNA: TGTGCTAGTGGTTTGGTACCAGGGCATAATGAGCAGTTCTTC. Translated: CASGLVPGHNEQFF. The V call is TRBV12-5, the J call TRBJ2-1; perhaps TRBD1 as D (5 bases). Trimming shortened V by 0 bases and J by 7 bases, and 10 bases separated the two germline ends. The CDR3 has 14 residues. In germline, CDR1 is LGHNT, CDR2 FRNRAP.

The chain carries TRBV5-4 and TRBJ1-1; 7 nucleotides match TRBD1. The CDR3 covers 16 residues. Germline CDR1 reads SGHNT; CDR2 reads YYREEE (reference sequence). The J segment lost 1 base and the V segment lost 0 bases, leaving 6 bases of the junction unmatched. The CDR3 DNA reads as TGTGCCAGCAGCTTGGCCGGAGGGGGCACGAACACTGAAGCTTTCTTT. It encodes CASSLAGGGTNTEAFF.

The count of this clone is one. V usage is TRBV4-1 and J usage is TRBJ1-5, with unresolved D. CDR1 is MGHRA, CDR2 YSYEKL, per germline. V lost 3 bases and J lost 7, with 10 bases in between. The CDR3 consists of 13 residues. The chain's CDR3 is CASSQAPYQPQHF. Here the CDR3 DNA reads TGCGCCAGCAGCCAGGCACCATACCAGCCCCAGCATTTT.

This sequence joins TRBV15 and TRBJ1-1; a possible D gene is TRBD1 (5 bases). CDR1 and CDR2 from the germline V gene are LNHNV and YYDKDF (reference sequence). CDR3 length equals 11 residues. Trimming cost V 6 bases and J 11 bases, with 13 bases left between them. The CDR3 DNA reads TGTGCCACCAGAGACAGAATGACGGCTTTCTTT. Translation: CATRDRMTAFF.

The V and J genes are TRBV28 and TRBJ1-1; D gene ambiguous. V lost 3 bases and J 8 bases, leaving 7 bases between the germline ends. CDR1 MDHEN and CDR2 SYDVKM come from the germline V gene. There are 11 residues in the CDR3. CDR3 in amino acids: CASSLAREAFF. DNA for the CDR3: TGTGCCAGCAGTTTGGCCAGGGAAGCTTTCTTT.

This clone has only one observation. The gene calls are TRBV9 and TRBJ2-5; 9 bases line up with TRBD1. CDR3 length: 16 amino acids. Germline CDR1 SGDLS, CDR2 YYNGEE. V dropped 0 bases and J dropped 5; count of bases not matched to a gene: 8. The CDR3 is CASSVAEQGARETQYF. CDR3 nucleotides: TGTGCCAGCAGCGTAGCTGAACAGGGGGCCCGGGAGACCCAGTACTTC.

The chain has TRBV28 and TRBJ2-2, with TRBD2 identical over 11 bases. J was trimmed by 9 bases and V by 3 bases; bases with no gene match: 6. Germline lookup yields CDR1 MDHEN and CDR2 SYDVKM. The CDR3 totals 15 residues. This CDR3 reads CASSFYSGGARELFF. CDR3 in DNA: TGTGCCAGCAGTTTCTATAGCGGGGGGGCCCGGGAGCTGTTTTTT.

V gene TRBV24-1 combines with J gene TRBJ2-3, with D possibly TRBD2 on 6 matching bases. This CDR3 is 15 amino acids long. Germline V gives CDR1 KGHDR, CDR2 SFDVKD. Trimming cost V 1 base and J 3 bases, with 10 bases left between them. This CDR3 reads CATSDFRDLTDTQYF. The CDR3 DNA sequence: TGTGCCACCAGTGATTTCCGGGACTTAACAGATACGCAGTATTTT.

This clone appeared a few times. This chain joins TRBV10-2 and TRBJ1-2, with 7 positions matching TRBD1. The V and J ends lost 7 bases and 5 bases, in that order; junction bases with no gene match: 13. Germline CDR1 is WSHSY and CDR2 is SAAADI. The CDR3 loop spans 15 amino acids. This chain's CDR3 is CASKFVGTASYGYTF. DNA for the CDR3: TGCGCCAGCAAATTTGTGGGGACAGCTTCGTATGGCTACACCTTC.

The chain combines TRBV24-1 with TRBJ1-5; TRBD1 matches at 11 bases. The trim removed 4 bases at V and 6 bases at J, leaving 4 bases unmatched. This CDR3 spans 15 amino acids. Per germline, CDR1 KGHDR and CDR2 SFDVKD. CDR3 sequence (DNA): TGTGCCACCAGTGACCCCGGACAGGGGGCTCAGCCCCAGCATTTT. Translated: CATSDPGQGAQPQHF.

This CDR3 reads CASSQSPGIQETQYF. The DNA for the CDR3 is TGCGCCAGCAGCCAGTCTCCGGGGATTCAAGAGACCCAGTACTTC. The rearrangement joins TRBV4-1 to TRBJ2-5; D is possibly TRBD2 (5 bases). The CDR3 runs to 15 residues. Germline V gene data show CDR1 as MGHRA and CDR2 as YSYEKL. Trimming cost V 3 bases and J 2 bases, with 13 bases left between them.

The rearrangement joins TRBV5-1 to TRBJ1-1; tentatively, D is TRBD1 (5 bases). The CDR3 contains 15 residues. Germline V gene lookup returns CDR1 SGHRS and CDR2 YFSETQ. V dropped 5 bases and J dropped 0 bases, with 14 bases sitting between them. DNA of the CDR3: TGCGCCAGCAGAGTAACCCGACAGATGAACACTGAAGCTTTCTTT. As protein: CASRVTRQMNTEAFF.

The table lists this clone with a few counts. V gene TRBV6-2 or TRBV6-3 combines with J gene TRBJ2-7, with 7 bases fitting TRBD2. V was clipped by 4 bases and J by 0 bases; unmatched bases: 9. The CDR3 is made up of 16 amino acids. The germline gives CDR1 MNHEY, CDR2 SVGEGT. The CDR3 DNA reads as TGTGCCAGCAGTTGGACTTGGCGGGGGTCCTCCTACGAGCAGTACTTC. This gives the protein CASSWTWRGSSYEQYF.

The chain carries TRBV11-2 and TRBJ1-5; TRBD1 matches 10 bases. Germline values: CDR1 SGHAT, CDR2 FQNNGV. The CDR3 is 17 amino acids. V lost 0 bases to trimming and J lost 4 bases; unmatched junction nucleotides: 6. The CDR3 protein is CASSLDRDRGQNQPQHF. Here the CDR3 DNA reads TGTGCCAGCAGCTTAGATAGAGACAGGGGGCAGAATCAGCCCCAGCATTTT.

The chain joins TRBV7-9 to TRBJ2-1; TRBD1 matches 10 bases. Germline CDR1 is SEHNR and CDR2 is FQNEAQ (reference sequence). Unmatched junction bases numbered 3, after V lost 8 bases and J lost 5 bases. The CDR3 runs 13 residues. CDR3 bases: TGTGCCAGCTCGGGACAGGGGAACAATGAGCAGTTCTTC. Its protein is CASSGQGNNEQFF.

The chain has TRBV5-6 and TRBJ1-2; 7 bases fit TRBD1. CDR3 length: 13 residues. Germline CDR1 reads SGHDT; CDR2 reads YYEEEE. After removal of 3 bases from V and 4 bases from J, the junction contained 3 bases not matched to a gene. For the CDR3, the DNA is TGTGCCAGCAGCTGGGGACAGACCTATGGCTACACCTTC. It encodes CASSWGQTYGYTF.

The J gene is TRBJ1-1, the V gene TRBV12-3 or TRBV12-4; 8 positions match TRBD1. Trimming cost V 7 bases and J 7 bases; bases outside gene matches: 8. This CDR3 spans 13 amino acids. The CDR3 protein is CASTTDRVVEAFF. The CDR3 nucleotides are TGTGCCAGCACCACGGACAGGGTAGTTGAAGCTTTCTTT.

This clone was counted a few times. The rearrangement joins TRBV11-3 to TRBJ1-4, with D possibly TRBD1 on 5 matching bases. CDR1 SGHNT and CDR2 YENEEA come from the germline V gene. The CDR3 sequence is 15 residues long. The germline V and J ends were trimmed by 0 bases and 7 bases, with 12 bases remaining between them. CDR3 region: CASSLEAGNFEKLFF. The CDR3 DNA sequence: TGTGCCAGCAGCTTAGAAGCAGGGAATTTTGAAAAACTGTTTTTT.